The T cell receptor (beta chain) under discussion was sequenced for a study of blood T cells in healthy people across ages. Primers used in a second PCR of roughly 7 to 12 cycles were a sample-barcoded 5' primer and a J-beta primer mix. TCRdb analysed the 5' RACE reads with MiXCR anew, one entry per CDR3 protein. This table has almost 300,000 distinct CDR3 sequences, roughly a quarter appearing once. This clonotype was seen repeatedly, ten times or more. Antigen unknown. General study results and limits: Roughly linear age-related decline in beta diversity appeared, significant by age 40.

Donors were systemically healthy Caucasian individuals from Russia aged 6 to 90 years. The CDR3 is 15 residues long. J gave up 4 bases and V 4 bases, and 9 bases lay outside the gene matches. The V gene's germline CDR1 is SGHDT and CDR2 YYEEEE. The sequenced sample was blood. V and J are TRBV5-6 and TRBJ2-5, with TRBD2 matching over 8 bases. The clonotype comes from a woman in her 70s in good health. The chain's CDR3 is CASSRFLAGRETQYF. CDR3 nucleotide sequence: TGTGCCAGCAGCCGATTCTTAGCGGGAAGAGAGACCCAGTACTTC.